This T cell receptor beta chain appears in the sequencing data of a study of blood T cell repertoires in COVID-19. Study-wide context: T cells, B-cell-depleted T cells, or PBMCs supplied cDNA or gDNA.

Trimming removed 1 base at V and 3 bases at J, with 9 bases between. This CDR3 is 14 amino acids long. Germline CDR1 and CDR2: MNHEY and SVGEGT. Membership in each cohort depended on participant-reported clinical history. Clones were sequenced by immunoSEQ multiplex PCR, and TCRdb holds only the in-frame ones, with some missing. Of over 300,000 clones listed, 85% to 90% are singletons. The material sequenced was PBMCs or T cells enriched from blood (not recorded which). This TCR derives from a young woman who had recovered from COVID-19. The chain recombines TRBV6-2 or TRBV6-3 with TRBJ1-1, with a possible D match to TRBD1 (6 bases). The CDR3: CASSYYREHTEAFF. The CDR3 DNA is TGTGCCAGCAGTTACTACAGGGAACACACTGAAGCTTTCTTT.